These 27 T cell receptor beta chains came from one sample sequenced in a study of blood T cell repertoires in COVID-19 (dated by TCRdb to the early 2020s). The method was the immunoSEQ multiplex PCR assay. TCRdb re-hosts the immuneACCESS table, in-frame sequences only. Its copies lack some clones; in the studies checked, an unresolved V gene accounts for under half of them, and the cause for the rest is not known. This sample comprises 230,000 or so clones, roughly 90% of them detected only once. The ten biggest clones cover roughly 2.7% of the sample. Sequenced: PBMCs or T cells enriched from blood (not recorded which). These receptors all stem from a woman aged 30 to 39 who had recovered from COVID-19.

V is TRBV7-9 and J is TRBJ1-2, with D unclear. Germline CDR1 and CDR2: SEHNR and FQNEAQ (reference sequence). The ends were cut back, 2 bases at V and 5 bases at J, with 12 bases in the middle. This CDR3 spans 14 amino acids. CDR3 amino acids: CASSLKDGGYGYTF. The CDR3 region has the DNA TGTGCCAGCAGCTTAAAAGACGGCGGGTATGGCTACACCTTC. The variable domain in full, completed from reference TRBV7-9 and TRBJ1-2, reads DTGVSQNPRHKITKRGQNVTFRCDPISEHNRLYWYRQTLGQGPEFLTYFQNEAQLEKSRLLSDRFSAERPKGSFSTLEIQRTEQGDSAMYLCASSLKDGGYGYTFGSGTRLTVV.

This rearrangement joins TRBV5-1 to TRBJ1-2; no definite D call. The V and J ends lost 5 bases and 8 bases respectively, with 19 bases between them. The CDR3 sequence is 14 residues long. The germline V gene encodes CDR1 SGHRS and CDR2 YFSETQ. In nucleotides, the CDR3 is TGCGCCAGCAGGGCAGCCCTAGAGGTGGAAGGCTACACCTTC. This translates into CASRAALEVEGYTF. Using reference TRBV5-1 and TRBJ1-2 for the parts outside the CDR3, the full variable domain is KAGVTQTPRYLIKTRGQQVTLSCSPISGHRSVSWYQQTPGQGLQFLFEYFSETQRNKGNFPGRFSGRQFSNSRSEMNVSTLELGDSALYLCASRAALEVEGYTFGSGTRLTVV.

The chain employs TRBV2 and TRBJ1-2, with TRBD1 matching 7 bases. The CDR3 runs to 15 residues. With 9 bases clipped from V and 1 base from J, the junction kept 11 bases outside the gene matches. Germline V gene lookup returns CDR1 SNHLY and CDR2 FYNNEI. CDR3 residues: CARPLRDSLNYGYTF. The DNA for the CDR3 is TGTGCCAGACCTCTCCGGGACAGCCTTAACTATGGCTACACCTTC.

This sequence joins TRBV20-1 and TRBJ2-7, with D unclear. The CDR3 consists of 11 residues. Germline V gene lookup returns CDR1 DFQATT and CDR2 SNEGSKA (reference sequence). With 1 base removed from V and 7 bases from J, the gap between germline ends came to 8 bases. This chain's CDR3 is CSARVPPEQYF. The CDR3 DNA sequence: TGCAGTGCTAGAGTCCCCCCAGAGCAGTACTTC.

CDR3 in amino acids: CASSQDQKVGDGYTF. The DNA for the CDR3 is TGTGCCAGCAGCCAAGATCAAAAGGTCGGGGATGGCTACACCTTC. This sequence joins TRBV4-2 and TRBJ1-2; unclear D gene. Germline CDR1 reads LGHNA; CDR2 reads YNFKEQ. The CDR3 covers 15 residues. V was clipped by 0 bases and J by 6 bases, with 14 bases between them.

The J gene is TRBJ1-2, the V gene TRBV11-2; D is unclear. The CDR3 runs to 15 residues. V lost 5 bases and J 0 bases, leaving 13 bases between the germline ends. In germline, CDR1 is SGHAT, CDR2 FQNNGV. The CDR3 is CASSILRSANYGYTF. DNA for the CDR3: TGTGCCAGCAGCATCCTCAGGTCAGCTAACTATGGCTACACCTTC.

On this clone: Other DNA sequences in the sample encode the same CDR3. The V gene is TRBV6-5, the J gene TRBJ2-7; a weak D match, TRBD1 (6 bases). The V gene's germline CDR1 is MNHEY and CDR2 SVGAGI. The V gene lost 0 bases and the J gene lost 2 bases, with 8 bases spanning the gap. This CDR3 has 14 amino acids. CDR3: CASSYSQGTYEQYF. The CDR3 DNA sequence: TGTGCCAGCAGTTACTCACAGGGTACCTACGAGCAGTACTTC.

The CDR3 reads CASSPGQGSGELFF. DNA for the CDR3: TGTGCCAGCTCACCCGGACAGGGCTCCGGGGAGCTGTTTTTT. This chain links TRBV18 with TRBJ2-2, with 8 bases lining up with TRBD1. CDR1 is KGHSH, CDR2 LQKENI, per germline. The trim removed 3 bases at V and 6 bases at J, leaving 3 bases unmatched. The CDR3 totals 14 residues.

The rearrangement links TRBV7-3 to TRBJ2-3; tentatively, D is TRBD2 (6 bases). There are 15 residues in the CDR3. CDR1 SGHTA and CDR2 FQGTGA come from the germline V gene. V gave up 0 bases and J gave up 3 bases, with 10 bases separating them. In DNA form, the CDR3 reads TGTGCCAGCAGCTTAACGGGACTGGAAACAGATACGCAGTATTTT. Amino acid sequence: CASSLTGLETDTQYF. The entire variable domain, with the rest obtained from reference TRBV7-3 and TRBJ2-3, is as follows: GAGVSQTPSNKVTEKGKYVELRCDPISGHTALYWYRQSLGQGPEFLIYFQGTGAADDSGLPNDRFFAVRPEGSVSTLKIQRTERGDSAVYLCASSLTGLETDTQYFGPGTRLTVL.

Written as DNA, the CDR3 is TGTGCCAGCAGCCAAGTCGGTAGCGGGGAAGAGACCCAGTACTTC. This sequence encodes CASSQVGSGEETQYF. This chain links TRBV4-2 with TRBJ2-5; 8 bases agree with TRBD2. V lost 1 base and J lost 3; bases outside the gene matches: 4. The CDR3 totals 15 residues. CDR1 LGHNA and CDR2 YNFKEQ come from the germline V gene.

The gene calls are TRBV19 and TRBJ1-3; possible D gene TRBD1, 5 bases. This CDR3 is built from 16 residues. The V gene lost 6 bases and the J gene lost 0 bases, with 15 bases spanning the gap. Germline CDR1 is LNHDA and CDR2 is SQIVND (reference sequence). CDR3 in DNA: TGTGCCAGTAGCAAAGCCGGGACTGACTCTGGAAACACCATATATTTT. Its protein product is CASSKAGTDSGNTIYF.

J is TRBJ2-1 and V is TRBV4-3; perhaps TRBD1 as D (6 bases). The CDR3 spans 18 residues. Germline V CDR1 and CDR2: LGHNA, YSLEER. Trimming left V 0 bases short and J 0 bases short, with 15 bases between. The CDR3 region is CASSQETSGVDSYNEQFF. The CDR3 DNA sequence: TGCGCCAGCAGCCAAGAGACGTCAGGGGTGGACTCCTACAATGAGCAGTTCTTC.

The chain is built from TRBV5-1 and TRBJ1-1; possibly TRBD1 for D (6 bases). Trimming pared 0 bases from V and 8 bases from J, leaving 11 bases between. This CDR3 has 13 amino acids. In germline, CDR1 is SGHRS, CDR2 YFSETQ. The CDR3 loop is CASSLATGPEAFF. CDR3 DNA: TGCGCCAGCAGCTTGGCTACAGGGCCCGAAGCTTTCTTT.

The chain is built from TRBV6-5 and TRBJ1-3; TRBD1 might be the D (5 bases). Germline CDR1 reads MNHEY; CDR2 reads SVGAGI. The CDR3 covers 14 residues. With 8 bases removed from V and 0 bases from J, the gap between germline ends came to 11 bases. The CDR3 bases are TGTGCCAGCCGTCAGGGAAGCTCTGGAAACACCATATATTTT. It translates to CASRQGSSGNTIYF.

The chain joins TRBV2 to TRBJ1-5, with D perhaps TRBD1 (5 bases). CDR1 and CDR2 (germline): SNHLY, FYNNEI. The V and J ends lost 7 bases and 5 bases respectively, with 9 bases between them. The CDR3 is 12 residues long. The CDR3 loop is CASNIRDQPQHF. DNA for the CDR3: TGTGCCAGCAATATCAGGGATCAGCCCCAGCATTTT.

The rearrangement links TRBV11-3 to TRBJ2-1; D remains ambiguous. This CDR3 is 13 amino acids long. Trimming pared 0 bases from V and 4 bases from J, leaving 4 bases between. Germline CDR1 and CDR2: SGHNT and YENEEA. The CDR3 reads CASSLDLYNEQFF. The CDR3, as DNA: TGTGCCAGCAGCTTAGATCTATACAATGAGCAGTTCTTC. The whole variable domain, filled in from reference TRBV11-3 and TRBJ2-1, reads EAGVVQSPRYKIIEKKQPVAFWCNPISGHNTLYWYLQNLGQGPELLIRYENEEAVDDSQLPKDRFSAERLKGVDSTLKIQPAELGDSAVYLCASSLDLYNEQFFGPGTRLTVL.

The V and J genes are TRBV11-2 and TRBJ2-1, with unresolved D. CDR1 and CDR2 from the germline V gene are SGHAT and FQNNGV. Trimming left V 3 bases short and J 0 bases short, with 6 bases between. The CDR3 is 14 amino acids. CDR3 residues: CASSLGSSYNEQFF. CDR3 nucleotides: TGTGCCAGCAGCTTGGGCAGCTCCTACAATGAGCAGTTCTTC.

CDR3 sequence reads: CASSNRGLGTEAFF. The DNA of the CDR3 is TGTGCCAGCAGTAACAGGGGTTTAGGCACTGAAGCTTTCTTT. V usage is TRBV6-5 and J usage is TRBJ1-1; 7 bases are a match to TRBD1. This CDR3 has 14 residues. Losses at the gene ends were 5 bases for V and 4 bases for J; bases not matched to a gene: 7. CDR1 and CDR2 from the germline V gene are MNHEY and SVGAGI.

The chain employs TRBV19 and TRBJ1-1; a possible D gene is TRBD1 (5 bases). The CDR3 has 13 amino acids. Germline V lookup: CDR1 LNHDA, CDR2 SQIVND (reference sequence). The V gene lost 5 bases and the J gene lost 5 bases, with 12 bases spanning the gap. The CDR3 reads CASSPPGGTEAFF. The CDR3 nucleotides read TGTGCCAGTAGTCCCCCTGGGGGGACTGAAGCTTTCTTT.

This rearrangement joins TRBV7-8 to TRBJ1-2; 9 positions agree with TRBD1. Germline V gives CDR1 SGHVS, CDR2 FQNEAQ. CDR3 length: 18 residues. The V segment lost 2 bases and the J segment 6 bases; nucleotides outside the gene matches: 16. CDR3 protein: CASSLLVLPGQGRHGYTF. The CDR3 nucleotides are TGTGCCAGCAGCTTATTAGTGTTGCCGGGACAGGGTCGACATGGCTACACCTTC.

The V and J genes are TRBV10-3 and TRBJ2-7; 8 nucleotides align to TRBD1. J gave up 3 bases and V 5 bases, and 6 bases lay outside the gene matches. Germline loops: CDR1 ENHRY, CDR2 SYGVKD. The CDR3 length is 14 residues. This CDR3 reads CAISKTGESYEQYF. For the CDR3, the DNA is TGTGCCATCAGTAAGACAGGGGAAAGCTACGAGCAGTACTTC.

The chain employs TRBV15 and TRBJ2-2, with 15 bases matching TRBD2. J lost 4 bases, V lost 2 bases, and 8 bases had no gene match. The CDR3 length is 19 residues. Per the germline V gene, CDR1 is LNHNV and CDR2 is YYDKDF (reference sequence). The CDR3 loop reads CATSRQGLAGGRITGELFF. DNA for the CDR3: TGTGCCACCAGCAGACAAGGACTAGCGGGGGGGCGAATCACCGGGGAGCTGTTTTTT.

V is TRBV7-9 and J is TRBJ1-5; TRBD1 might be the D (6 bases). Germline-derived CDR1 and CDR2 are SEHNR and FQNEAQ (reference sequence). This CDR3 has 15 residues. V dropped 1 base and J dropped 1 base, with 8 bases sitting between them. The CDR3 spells CASSLGGQSNQPQHF. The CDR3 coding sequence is TGTGCCAGCAGCTTAGGCGGACAGAGCAATCAGCCCCAGCATTTT.

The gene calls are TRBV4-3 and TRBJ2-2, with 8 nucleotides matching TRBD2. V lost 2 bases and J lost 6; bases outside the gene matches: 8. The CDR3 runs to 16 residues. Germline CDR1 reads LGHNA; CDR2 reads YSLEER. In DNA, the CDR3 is TGCGCCAGCAGCCAAAGGGGCCCCGGGGGGGCCGGGGAGCTGTTTTTT. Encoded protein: CASSQRGPGGAGELFF.

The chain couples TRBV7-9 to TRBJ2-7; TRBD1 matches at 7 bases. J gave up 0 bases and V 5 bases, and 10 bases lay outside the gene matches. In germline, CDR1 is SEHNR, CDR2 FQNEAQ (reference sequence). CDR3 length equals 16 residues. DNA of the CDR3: TGTGCCAGCAGCCCAGTCGTGGGGACAGTCTCCTACGAGCAGTACTTC. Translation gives CASSPVVGTVSYEQYF.

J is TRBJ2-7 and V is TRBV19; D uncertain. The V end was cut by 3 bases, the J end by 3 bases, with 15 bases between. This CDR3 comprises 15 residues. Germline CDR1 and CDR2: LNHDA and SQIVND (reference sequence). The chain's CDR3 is CASSIRPDSGYEQYF. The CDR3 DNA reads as TGTGCCAGTAGTATTCGCCCCGATTCCGGCTACGAGCAGTACTTC.

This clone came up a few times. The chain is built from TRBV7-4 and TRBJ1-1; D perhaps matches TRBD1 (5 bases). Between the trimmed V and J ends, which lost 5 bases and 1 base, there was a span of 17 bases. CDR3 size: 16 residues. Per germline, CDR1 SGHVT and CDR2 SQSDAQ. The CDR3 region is CASSTQTVLKNTEAFF. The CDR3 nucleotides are TGTGCCAGCAGCACACAGACAGTTTTGAAGAACACTGAAGCTTTCTTT.